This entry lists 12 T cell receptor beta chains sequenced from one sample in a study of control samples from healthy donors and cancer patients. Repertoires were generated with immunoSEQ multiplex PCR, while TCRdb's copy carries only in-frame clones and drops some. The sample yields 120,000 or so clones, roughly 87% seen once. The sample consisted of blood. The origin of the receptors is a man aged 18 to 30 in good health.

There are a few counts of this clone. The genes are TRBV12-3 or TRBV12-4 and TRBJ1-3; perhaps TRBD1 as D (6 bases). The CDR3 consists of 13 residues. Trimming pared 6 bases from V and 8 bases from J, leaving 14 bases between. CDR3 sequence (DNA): TGTGCCAGCAGAAATACAGGGATGGACACCATATATTTT. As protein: CASRNTGMDTIYF.

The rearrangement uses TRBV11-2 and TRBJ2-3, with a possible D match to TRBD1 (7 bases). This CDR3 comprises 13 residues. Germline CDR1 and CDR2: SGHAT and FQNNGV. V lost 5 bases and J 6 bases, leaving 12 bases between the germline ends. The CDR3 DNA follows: TGTGCCAGCAGCCCGACAGGGAGGGATACGCAGTATTTT. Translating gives CASSPTGRDTQYF.

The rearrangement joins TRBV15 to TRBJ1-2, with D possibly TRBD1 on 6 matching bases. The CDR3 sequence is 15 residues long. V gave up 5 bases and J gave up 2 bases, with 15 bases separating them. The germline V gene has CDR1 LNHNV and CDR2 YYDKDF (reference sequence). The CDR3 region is CATSGNRDKNYGYTF. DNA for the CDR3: TGTGCCACCAGCGGGAACAGGGATAAGAACTATGGCTACACCTTC.

The CDR3 here is CASSQFGVGAFF. Here the CDR3 DNA reads TGCGCCAGCAGTCAATTTGGAGTGGGAGCTTTCTTT. The chain has TRBV23-1 and TRBJ1-1; no clear D gene. TRBV23-1 is designated an ORF whose function remains uncertain. This CDR3 spans 12 amino acids. The V gene lost 1 base and the J gene lost 10 bases, with 10 bases spanning the gap.

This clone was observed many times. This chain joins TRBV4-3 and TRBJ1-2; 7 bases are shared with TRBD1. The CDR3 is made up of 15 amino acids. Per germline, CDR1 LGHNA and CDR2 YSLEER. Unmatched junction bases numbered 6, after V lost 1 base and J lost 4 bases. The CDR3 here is CASSQGEEGAYGYTF. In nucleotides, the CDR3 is TGCGCCAGCAGCCAAGGGGAGGAGGGGGCCTATGGCTACACCTTC.

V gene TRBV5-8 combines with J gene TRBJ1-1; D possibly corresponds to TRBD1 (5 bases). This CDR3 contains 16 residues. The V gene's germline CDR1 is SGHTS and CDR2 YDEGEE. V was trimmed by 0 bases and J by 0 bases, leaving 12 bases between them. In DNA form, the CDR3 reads TGTGCCAGCAGCTTGGGACAGAGACTTATGAACACTGAAGCTTTCTTT. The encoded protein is CASSLGQRLMNTEAFF.

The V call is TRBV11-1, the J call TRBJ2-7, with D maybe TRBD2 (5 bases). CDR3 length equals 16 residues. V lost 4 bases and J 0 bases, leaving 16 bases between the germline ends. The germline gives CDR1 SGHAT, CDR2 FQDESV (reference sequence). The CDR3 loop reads CASSSTPGVLSYEQYF. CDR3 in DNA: TGTGCCAGCAGCTCAACCCCCGGGGTCCTCTCCTACGAGCAGTACTTC. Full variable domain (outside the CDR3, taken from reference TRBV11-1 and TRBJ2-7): EAEVAQSPRYKITEKSQAVAFWCDPISGHATLYWYRQILGQGPELLVQFQDESVVDDSQLPKDRFSAERLKGVDSTLKIQPAELGDSAMYLCASSSTPGVLSYEQYFGPGTRLTVT.

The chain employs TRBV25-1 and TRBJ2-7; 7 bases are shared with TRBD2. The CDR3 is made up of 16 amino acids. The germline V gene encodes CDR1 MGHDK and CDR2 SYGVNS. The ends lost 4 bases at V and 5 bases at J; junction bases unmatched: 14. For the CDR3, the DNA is TGTGCCAGCAGTGGGACCCTTCCGGGACTAAGCCACGAGCAGTACTTC. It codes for CASSGTLPGLSHEQYF.

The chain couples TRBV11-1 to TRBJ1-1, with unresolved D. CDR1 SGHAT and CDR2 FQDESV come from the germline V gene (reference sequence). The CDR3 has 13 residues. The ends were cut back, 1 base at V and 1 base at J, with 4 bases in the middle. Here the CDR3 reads CASSLGPNTEAFF. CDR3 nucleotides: TGTGCCAGCAGCTTAGGGCCGAACACTGAAGCTTTCTTT.

Written as DNA, the CDR3 is TGTGCCAGCAGCCTCTATGGCCGCGAGCAGTTCTTC. It encodes CASSLYGREQFF. This rearrangement joins TRBV5-5 to TRBJ2-1; no clear D. This CDR3 region has 12 residues. CDR1 is SGHKS, CDR2 YYEKEE, per germline (reference sequence). V was shortened by 4 bases and J by 10 bases, with 12 bases between the two germline ends.

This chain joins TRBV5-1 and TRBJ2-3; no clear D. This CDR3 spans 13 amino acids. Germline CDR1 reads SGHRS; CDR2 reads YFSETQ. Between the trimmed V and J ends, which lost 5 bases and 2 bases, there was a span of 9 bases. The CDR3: CASRMKFTDTQYF. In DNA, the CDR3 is TGCGCCAGCAGAATGAAGTTCACAGATACGCAGTATTTT.

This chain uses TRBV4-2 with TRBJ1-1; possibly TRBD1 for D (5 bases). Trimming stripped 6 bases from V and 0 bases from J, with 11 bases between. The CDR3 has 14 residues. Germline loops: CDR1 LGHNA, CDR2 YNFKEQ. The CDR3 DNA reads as TGTGCCAGCAGGGGGTGGGGGATGAACACTGAAGCTTTCTTT. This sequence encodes CASRGWGMNTEAFF.